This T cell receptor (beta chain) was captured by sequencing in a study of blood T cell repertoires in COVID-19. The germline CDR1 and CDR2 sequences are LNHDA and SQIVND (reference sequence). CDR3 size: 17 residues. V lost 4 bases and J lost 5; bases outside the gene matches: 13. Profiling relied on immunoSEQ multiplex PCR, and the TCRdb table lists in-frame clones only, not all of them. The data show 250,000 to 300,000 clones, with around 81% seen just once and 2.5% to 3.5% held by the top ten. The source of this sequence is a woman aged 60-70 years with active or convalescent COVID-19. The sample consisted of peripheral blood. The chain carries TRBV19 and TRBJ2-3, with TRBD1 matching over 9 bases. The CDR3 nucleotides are TGTGCCAGTAGTACCCAAAGACCGGGACAGGGTGTAGATACGCAGTATTTT. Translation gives CASSTQRPGQGVDTQYF.